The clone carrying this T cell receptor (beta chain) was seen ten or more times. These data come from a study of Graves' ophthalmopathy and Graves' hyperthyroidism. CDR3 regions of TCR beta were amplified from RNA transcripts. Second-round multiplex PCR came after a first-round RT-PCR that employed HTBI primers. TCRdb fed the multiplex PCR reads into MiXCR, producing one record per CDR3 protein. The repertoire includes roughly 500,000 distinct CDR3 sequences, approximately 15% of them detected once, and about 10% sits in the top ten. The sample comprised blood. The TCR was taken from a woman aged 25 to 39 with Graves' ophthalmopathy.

DNA for the CDR3: TGTGCCTGGAGTGGGGGGGGTTACTACGAGCAGTACTTC. Protein product: CAWSGGGYYEQYF. The chain carries TRBV30 and TRBJ2-7; 7 nucleotides line up with TRBD2. There are 13 residues in the CDR3. Germline CDR1 and CDR2: GTSNPN and SVGIG (reference sequence). Germline trimming cut 1 base from V and 3 bases from J; bases unmatched to any gene: 3.